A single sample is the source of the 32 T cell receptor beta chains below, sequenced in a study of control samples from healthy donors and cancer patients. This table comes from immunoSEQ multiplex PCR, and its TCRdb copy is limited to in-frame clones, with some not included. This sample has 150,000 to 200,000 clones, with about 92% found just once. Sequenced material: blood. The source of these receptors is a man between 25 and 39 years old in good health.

The CDR3 DNA is TGCAGCGTTGAAGAAGGCTACACCTTC. Protein sequence: CSVEEGYTF. The gene calls are TRBV29-1 and TRBJ1-2, with unresolved D. Trimming removed 0 bases from V and 8 bases from J, with 1 base in between. This CDR3 contains 9 residues. Germline V gives CDR1 SQVTM, CDR2 ANQGSEA.

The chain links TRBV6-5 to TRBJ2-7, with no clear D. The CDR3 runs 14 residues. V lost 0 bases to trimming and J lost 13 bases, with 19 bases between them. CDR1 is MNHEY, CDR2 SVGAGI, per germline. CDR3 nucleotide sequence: TGTGCCAGCAGTTACTCGATAAGGGATCAAAAGACATACTTC. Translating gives CASSYSIRDQKTYF.

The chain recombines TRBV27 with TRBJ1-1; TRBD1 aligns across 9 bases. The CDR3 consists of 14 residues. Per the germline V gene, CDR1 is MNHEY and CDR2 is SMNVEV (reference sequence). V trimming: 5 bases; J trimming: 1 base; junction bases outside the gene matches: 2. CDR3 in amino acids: CASSKGQGNTEAFF. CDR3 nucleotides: TGTGCCAGCAGTAAGGGACAGGGGAACACTGAAGCTTTCTTT.

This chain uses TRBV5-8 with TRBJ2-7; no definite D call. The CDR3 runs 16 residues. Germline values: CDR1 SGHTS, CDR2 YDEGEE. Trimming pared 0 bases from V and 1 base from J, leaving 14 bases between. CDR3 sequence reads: CASSLAYDRSSYEQYF. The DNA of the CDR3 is TGTGCCAGCAGCTTGGCATACGACCGATCGTCCTACGAGCAGTACTTC.

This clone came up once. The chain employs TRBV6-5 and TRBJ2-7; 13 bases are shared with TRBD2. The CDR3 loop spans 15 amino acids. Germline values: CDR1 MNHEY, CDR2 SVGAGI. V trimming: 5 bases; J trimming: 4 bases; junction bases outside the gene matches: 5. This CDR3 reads CASSRLAGGGYEQYF. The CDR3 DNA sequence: TGTGCCAGCAGTCGACTAGCGGGAGGAGGGTACGAGCAGTACTTC.

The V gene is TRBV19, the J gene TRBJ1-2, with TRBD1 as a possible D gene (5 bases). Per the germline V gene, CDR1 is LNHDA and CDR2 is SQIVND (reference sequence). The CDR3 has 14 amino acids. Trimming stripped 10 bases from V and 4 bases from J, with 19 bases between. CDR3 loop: CATGTRSQIYGYTF. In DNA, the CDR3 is TGTGCCACCGGGACTCGCTCGCAGATCTATGGCTACACCTTC.

The CDR3 coding sequence is TGTGCCTGGAGTCGGCTTTACAATGAGCAGTTCTTC. Translated, it gives CAWSRLYNEQFF. The J gene is TRBJ2-1, the V gene TRBV30; no clear D gene. Germline V gene data show CDR1 as GTSNPN and CDR2 as SVGIG (reference sequence). The ends were cut back, 2 bases at V and 4 bases at J, with 6 bases in the middle. This CDR3 spans 12 amino acids.

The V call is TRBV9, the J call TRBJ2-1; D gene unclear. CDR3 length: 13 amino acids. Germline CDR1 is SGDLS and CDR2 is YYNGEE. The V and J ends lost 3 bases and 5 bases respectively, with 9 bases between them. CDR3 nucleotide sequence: TGTGCCAGCAGCGGACCCGGCAACAATGAGCAGTTCTTC. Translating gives CASSGPGNNEQFF.

The CDR3 region is CASSPGTAEAFF. DNA for the CDR3: TGTGCCAGCAGCCCGGGGACAGCTGAAGCTTTCTTT. The chain recombines TRBV5-4 with TRBJ1-1; TRBD1 matches 7 bases. V shed 4 bases and J 6 bases; nucleotides not matched to a gene: 3. Germline values: CDR1 SGHNT, CDR2 YYREEE (reference sequence). CDR3 length: 12 residues.

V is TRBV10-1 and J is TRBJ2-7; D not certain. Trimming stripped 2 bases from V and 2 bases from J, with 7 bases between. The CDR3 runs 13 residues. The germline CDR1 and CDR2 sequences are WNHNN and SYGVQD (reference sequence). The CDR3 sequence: CASSEQQTYEQYF. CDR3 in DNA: TGCGCCAGCAGTGAGCAACAGACCTACGAGCAGTACTTC.

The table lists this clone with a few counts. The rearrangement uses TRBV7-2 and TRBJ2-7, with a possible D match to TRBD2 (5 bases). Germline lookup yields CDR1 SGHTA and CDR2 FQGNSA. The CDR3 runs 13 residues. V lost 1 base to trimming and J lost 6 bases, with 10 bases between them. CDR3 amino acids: CASSLVYGVEQYF. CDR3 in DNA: TGTGCCAGCAGCTTAGTATACGGGGTCGAGCAGTACTTC.

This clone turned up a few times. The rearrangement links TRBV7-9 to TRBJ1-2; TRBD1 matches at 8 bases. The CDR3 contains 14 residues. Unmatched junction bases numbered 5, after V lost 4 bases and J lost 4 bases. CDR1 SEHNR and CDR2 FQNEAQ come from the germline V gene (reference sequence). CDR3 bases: TGTGCCAGCAGCTCAAGGACAGGGTCCTATGGCTACACCTTC. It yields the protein CASSSRTGSYGYTF. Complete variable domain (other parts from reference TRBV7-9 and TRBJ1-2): DTGVSQNPRHKITKRGQNVTFRCDPISEHNRLYWYRQTLGQGPEFLTYFQNEAQLEKSRLLSDRFSAERPKGSFSTLEIQRTEQGDSAMYLCASSSRTGSYGYTFGSGTRLTVV.

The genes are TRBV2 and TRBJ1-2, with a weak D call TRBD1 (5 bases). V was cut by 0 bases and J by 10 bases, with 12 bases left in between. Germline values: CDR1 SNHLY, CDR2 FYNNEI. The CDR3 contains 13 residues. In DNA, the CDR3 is TGTGCCAGCAGTGAAGCGCTTGAGGGGACCTACACCTTC. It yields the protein CASSEALEGTYTF. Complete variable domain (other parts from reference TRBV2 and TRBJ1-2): EPEVTQTPSHQVTQMGQEVILRCVPISNHLYFYWYRQILGQKVEFLVSFYNNEISEKSEIFDDQFSVERPDGSNFTLKIRSTKLEDSAMYFCASSEALEGTYTFGSGTRLTVV.

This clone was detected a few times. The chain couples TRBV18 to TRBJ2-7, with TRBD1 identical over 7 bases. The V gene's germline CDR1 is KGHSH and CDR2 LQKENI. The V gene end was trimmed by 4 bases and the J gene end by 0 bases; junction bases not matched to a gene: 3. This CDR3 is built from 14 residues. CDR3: CASSRGTVSYEQYF. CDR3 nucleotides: TGTGCCAGCTCACGAGGGACAGTCTCCTACGAGCAGTACTTC.

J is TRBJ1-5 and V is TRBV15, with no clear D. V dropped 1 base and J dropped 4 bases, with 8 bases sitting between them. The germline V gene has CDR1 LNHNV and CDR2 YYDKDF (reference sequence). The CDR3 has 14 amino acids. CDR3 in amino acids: CATSRGTINQPQHF. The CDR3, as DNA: TGTGCCACCAGCAGAGGGACGATAAATCAGCCCCAGCATTTT. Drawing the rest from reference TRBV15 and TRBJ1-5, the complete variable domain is DAMVIQNPRYQVTQFGKPVTLSCSQTLNHNVMYWYQQKSSQAPKLLFHYYDKDFNNEADTPDNFQSRRPNTSFCFLDIRSPGLGDTAMYLCATSRGTINQPQHFGDGTRLSIL.

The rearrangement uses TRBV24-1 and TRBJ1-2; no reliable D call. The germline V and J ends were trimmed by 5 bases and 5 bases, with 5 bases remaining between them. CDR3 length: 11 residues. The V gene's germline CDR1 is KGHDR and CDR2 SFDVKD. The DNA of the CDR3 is TGTGCCACCAGTGGGAGTTATGGCTACACCTTC. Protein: CATSGSYGYTF.

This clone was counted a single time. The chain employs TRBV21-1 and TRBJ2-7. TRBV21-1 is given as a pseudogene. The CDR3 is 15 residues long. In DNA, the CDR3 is TGTGCCAGCGGCCAAAAAGGCAGCCGCTCCTACGAGCAGTACTTC. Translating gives CASGQKGSRSYEQYF.

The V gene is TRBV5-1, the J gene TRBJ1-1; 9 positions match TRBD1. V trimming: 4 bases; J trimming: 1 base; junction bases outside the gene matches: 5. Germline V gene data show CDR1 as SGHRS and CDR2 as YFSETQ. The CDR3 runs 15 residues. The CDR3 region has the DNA TGCGCCAGCAGCCCGGGGACAGGGAAGAACACTGAAGCTTTCTTT. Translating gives CASSPGTGKNTEAFF.

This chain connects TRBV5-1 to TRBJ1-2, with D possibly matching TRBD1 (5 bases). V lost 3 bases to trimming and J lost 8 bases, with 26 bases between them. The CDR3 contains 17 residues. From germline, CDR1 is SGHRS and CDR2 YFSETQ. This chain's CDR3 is CASSYDLGIGDFGGYTF. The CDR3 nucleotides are TGCGCCAGCAGCTACGACTTGGGAATTGGGGACTTCGGCGGCTACACCTTC.

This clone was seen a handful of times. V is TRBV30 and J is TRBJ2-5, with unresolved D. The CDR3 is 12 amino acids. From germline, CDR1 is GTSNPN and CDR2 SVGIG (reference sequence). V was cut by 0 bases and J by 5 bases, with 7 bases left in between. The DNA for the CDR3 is TGTGCCTGGAGTGTACAGAGGGAGACCCAGTACTTC. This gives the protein CAWSVQRETQYF.

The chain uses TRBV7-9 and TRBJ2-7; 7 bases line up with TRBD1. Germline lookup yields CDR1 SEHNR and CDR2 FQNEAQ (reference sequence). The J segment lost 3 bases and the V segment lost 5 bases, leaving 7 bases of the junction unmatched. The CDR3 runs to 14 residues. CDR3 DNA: TGTGCCAGCAGCGCACAGGGGTCCGGCTACGAGCAGTACTTC. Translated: CASSAQGSGYEQYF.

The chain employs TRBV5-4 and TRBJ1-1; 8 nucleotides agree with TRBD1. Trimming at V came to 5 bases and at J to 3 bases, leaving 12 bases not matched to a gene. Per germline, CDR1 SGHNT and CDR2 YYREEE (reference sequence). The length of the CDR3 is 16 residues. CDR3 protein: CASRRQGSTSYTEAFF. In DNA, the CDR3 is TGTGCCAGCAGACGACAGGGGTCCACGTCGTACACTGAAGCTTTCTTT.

The CDR3 DNA is TGTGCCAGCAGGGGGAGCTCTGGAAACACCATATATTTT. It codes for CASRGSSGNTIYF. The V gene is TRBV3-1 (or the pseudogene TRBV3-2), the J gene TRBJ1-3; D gene unclear. The V gene lost 6 bases and the J gene lost 0 bases, with 6 bases spanning the gap. The CDR3 extends over 13 amino acids. The V gene's germline CDR1 is LGHDT and CDR2 YNNKEL (reference sequence).

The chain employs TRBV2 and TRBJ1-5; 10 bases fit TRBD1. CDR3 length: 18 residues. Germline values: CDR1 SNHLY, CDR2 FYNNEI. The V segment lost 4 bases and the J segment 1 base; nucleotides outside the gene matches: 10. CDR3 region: CASSVSGQGFWSNQPQHF. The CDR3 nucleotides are TGTGCCAGCAGTGTATCGGGACAGGGGTTCTGGAGCAATCAGCCCCAGCATTTT.

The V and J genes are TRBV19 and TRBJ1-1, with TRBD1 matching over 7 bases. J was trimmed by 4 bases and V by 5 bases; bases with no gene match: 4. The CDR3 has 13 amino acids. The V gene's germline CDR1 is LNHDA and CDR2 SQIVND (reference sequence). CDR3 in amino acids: CASSLQGTTEAFF. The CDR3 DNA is TGTGCCAGTAGTTTACAGGGGACCACTGAAGCTTTCTTT.

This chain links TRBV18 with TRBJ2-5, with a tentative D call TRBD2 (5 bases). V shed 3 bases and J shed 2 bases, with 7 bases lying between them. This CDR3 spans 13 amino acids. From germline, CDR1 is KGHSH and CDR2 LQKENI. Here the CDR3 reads CASSPAGQETQYF. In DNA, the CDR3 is TGTGCCAGCTCACCCGCGGGTCAAGAGACCCAGTACTTC.

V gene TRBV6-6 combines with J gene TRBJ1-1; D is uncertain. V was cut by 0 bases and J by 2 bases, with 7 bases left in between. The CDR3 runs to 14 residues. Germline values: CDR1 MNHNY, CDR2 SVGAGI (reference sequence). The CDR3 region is CASSYSPVNTEAFF. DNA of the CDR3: TGTGCCAGCAGTTACTCTCCAGTAAACACTGAAGCTTTCTTT.

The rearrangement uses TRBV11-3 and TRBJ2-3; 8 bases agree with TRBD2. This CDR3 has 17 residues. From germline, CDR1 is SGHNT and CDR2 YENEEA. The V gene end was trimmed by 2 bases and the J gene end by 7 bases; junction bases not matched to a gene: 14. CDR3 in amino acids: CASSLFLSGTRRNTQYF. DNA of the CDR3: TGTGCCAGCAGCTTATTCCTTAGCGGGACTCGCAGGAATACGCAGTATTTT.

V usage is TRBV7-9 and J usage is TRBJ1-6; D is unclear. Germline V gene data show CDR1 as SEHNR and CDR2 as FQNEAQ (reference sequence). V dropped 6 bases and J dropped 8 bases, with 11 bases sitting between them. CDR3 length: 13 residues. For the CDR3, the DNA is TGTGCCAGCAGTGGGATTTTCGATTCACCCCTCCACTTT. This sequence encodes CASSGIFDSPLHF. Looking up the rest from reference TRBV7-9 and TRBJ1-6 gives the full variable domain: DTGVSQNPRHKITKRGQNVTFRCDPISEHNRLYWYRQTLGQGPEFLTYFQNEAQLEKSRLLSDRFSAERPKGSFSTLEIQRTEQGDSAMYLCASSGIFDSPLHFGNGTRLTVT.

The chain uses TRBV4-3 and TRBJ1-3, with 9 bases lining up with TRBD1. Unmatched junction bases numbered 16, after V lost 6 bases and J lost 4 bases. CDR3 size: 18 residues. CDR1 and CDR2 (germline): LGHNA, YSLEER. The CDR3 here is CASRKKAGGQGSGNTIYF. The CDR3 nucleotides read TGCGCCAGCAGGAAGAAGGCGGGTGGACAGGGGTCAGGAAACACCATATATTTT.

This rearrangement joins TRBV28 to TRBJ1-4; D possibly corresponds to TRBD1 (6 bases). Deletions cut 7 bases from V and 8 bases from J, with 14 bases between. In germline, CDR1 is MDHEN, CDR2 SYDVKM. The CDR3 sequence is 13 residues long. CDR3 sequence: CASTVGAREKLFF. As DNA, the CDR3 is TGTGCCAGCACTGTGGGGGCAAGAGAAAAACTGTTTTTT.

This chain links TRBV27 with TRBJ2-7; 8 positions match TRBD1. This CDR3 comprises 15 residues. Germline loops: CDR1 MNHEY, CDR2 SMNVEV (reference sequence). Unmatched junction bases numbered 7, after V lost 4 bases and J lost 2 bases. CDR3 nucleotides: TGTGCCAGCAGTTCTGGACAGGGCACTCCCTACGAGCAGTACTTC. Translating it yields CASSSGQGTPYEQYF.